These T cell receptor beta chains were read from a single sample in a study of blood T cell repertoires in COVID-19. Sequencing used immunoSEQ multiplex PCR; TCRdb keeps in-frame clones, though not all of them. The repertoire includes 140,000 or so clones, about four fifths of them detected once, and 3% sits in the top ten. Sequencing used peripheral blood. The receptor source for this set is a woman of 80 years or more with acute or convalescent COVID-19. The CDR3 runs from the conserved cysteine through the conserved F or W. D genes are given only for firm matches. Clone sizes are given selectively: once, few, many, or a class where the clone is expanded.

j_call | d_call | clone_size | v_call | cdr3_aa | cdr3_nt
TRBJ2-2 | NA | NA | TRBV10-2 | CASSASQAKIAGELFF | TGCGCCAGCAGTGCTTCGCAAGCGAAGATCGCCGGGGAGCTGTTTTTT
TRBJ2-1 | NA | NA | TRBV2 | CASSTRGLYNEQFF | TGTGCCAGCAGTACGCGGGGACTCTACAATGAGCAGTTCTTC
TRBJ1-5 | TRBD1 | NA | TRBV5-1 | CASSPTGIQPQHF | TGCGCCAGCAGTCCGACAGGGATTCAGCCCCAGCATTTT
TRBJ2-5 | TRBD2 | NA | TRBV11-1 | CASSLDIAGPSETQYF | TGTGCCAGCAGCTTAGACATAGCGGGGCCTTCAGAGACCCAGTACTTC
TRBJ1-2 | TRBD1 | NA | TRBV24-1 | CATSDQGQGGDGYTF | TGTGCCACCAGTGACCAGGGACAGGGGGGGGATGGCTACACCTTC
TRBJ1-6 | NA | NA | TRBV27 | CASSLRFQVSSYNSPLHF | TGTGCCAGCAGCCTACGTTTTCAGGTGAGCTCCTATAATTCACCCCTCCACTTT
TRBJ1-6 | TRBD1 | NA | TRBV10-3 | CAISESLGQGLSPLHF | TGTGCCATCAGTGAGTCTCTAGGACAGGGGCTTTCACCCCTCCACTTT
TRBJ1-2 | NA | NA | TRBV19 | CATLGRSNYGYTF | TGTGCCACACTGGGGCGTTCCAACTATGGCTACACCTTC
TRBJ2-3 | TRBD1 | NA | TRBV4-3 | CASSPNHKTLTTGGTDTQYF | TGCGCCAGCAGCCCTAATCATAAAACCTTAACGACAGGGGGCACAGATACGCAGTATTTT
TRBJ2-7 | TRBD1 | NA | TRBV7-8 | CASSRQGRPYEQYF | TGTGCCAGCAGCCGACAGGGCAGACCCTACGAGCAGTACTTC
TRBJ1-2 | TRBD1 | once | TRBV7-2 | CASSSRYPTGGDGYTF | TGTGCCAGCAGCTCCCGTTATCCTACAGGGGGCGATGGCTACACCTTC
TRBJ1-6 | NA | NA | TRBV5-4 | CASRSASNNSPLHF | TGTGCCAGCAGGTCAGCTAGCAATAATTCACCCCTCCACTTT
TRBJ1-5 | TRBD1 | NA | TRBV3-1/TRBV3-2 | CASSQQQGDEGNQPQHF | TGTGCCAGCAGCCAGCAACAGGGGGATGAGGGCAATCAGCCCCAGCATTTT
TRBJ1-4 | NA | NA | TRBV3-1/TRBV3-2 | CASSQDSATNEKLFF | TGTGCCAGCAGCCAAGACTCGGCAACTAATGAAAAACTGTTTTTT
TRBJ1-2 | TRBD1 | few | TRBV6-5 | CASSLSTGASYGYTF | TGTGCCAGCAGTTTATCGACAGGGGCCTCCTATGGCTACACCTTC
TRBJ2-3 | TRBD1 | NA | TRBV10-3 | CAISELGDSRTDTQYF | TGTGCCATCAGTGAGCTAGGGGACAGCCGCACAGATACGCAGTATTTT
TRBJ1-5 | NA | once | TRBV9 | CASSPPGFNQPQHF | TGTGCCAGCAGCCCCCCAGGATTCAATCAGCCCCAGCATTTT
TRBJ1-1 | NA | NA | TRBV2 | CASSRSGPNTEAFF | TGTGCCAGCAGTAGGTCAGGGCCGAACACTGAAGCTTTCTTT
TRBJ1-2 | NA | NA | TRBV18 | CASSPDTGSYGYTF | TGTGCCAGCTCGCCGGATACAGGGTCCTATGGCTACACCTTC
TRBJ1-1 | TRBD1 | NA | TRBV6-2/TRBV6-3 | CASSTSFQNRGSEAFF | TGTGCCAGCAGTACTAGCTTCCAAAACAGGGGTTCTGAAGCTTTCTTT
TRBJ1-4 | TRBD1 | NA | TRBV4-1 | CASSHVLYRGRAEKLFF | TGCGCCAGCAGCCATGTCCTCTACAGGGGGCGCGCTGAAAAACTGTTTTTT
TRBJ2-7 | NA | few | TRBV4-3 | CASSQGTGSYVGQYF | TGCGCCAGCAGCCAAGGTACAGGTTCTTACGTTGGGCAGTACTTC
TRBJ2-2 | TRBD2 | NA | TRBV4-1 | CASSQAGAGVWTGELFF | TGCGCCAGCAGCCAAGCCGGGGCGGGGGTATGGACCGGGGAGCTGTTTTTT
TRBJ1-2 | TRBD1 | NA | TRBV5-1 | CASSLDRGRGYTF | TGCGCCAGCAGCTTGGACAGGGGACGCGGCTACACCTTC
TRBJ1-1 | NA | few | TRBV6-2/TRBV6-3 | CASSYRGQNTEAFF | TGTGCCAGCAGTTACAGGGGACAGAACACTGAAGCTTTCTTT
TRBJ2-7 | TRBD1 | NA | TRBV7-2 | CASSSRTRDRGNEQYF | TGTGCCAGCAGCTCCCGAACCCGGGACAGGGGCAACGAGCAGTACTTC
TRBJ1-2 | NA | NA | TRBV6-5 | CASSQAGNYGYTF | TGTGCCAGCAGCCAAGCAGGGAACTATGGCTACACCTTC
TRBJ1-1 | NA | NA | TRBV3-1/TRBV3-2 | CASSQDWAYTEAFF | TGTGCCAGCAGCCAAGATTGGGCCTACACTGAAGCTTTCTTT
TRBJ1-1 | NA | NA | TRBV7-9 | CASSVQGGGTEAFF | TGTGCCAGCAGCGTACAGGGTGGCGGCACTGAAGCTTTCTTT
TRBJ1-2 | NA | NA | TRBV6-5 | CASSHQVNYGYTF | TGTGCCAGCAGTCATCAGGTTAACTATGGCTACACCTTC
TRBJ2-1 | TRBD2 | NA | TRBV5-1 | CASSWTSGGYNEQFF | TGCGCCAGCAGCTGGACTAGCGGGGGCTACAATGAGCAGTTCTTC
TRBJ1-3 | TRBD1 | once | TRBV7-9 | CASSPRQGMGPSGNTIYF | TGTGCCAGCAGCCCCCGACAGGGAATGGGGCCCTCTGGAAACACCATATATTTT
TRBJ2-4 | NA | NA | TRBV10-1 | CASSEPRQAGLAKNIQYF | TGCGCCAGCAGTGAGCCCCGACAGGCTGGGTTAGCCAAAAACATTCAGTACTTC
TRBJ1-6 | NA | NA | TRBV6-5 | CASSYSTSYNSPLHF | TGTGCCAGCAGTTACTCCACATCCTATAATTCACCCCTCCACTTT
TRBJ1-1 | TRBD1 | NA | TRBV6-5 | CASRSGQGYTEAFF | TGTGCCAGCAGGTCGGGACAGGGGTACACTGAAGCTTTCTTT
TRBJ2-3 | NA | NA | TRBV19 | CASSFGQTDTQYF | TGTGCCAGTAGTTTCGGACAGACAGATACGCAGTATTTT
TRBJ2-2 | NA | NA | TRBV25-1 | CASSPTGRRGPGELFF | TGTGCCAGCAGCCCTACAGGGAGACGGGGCCCCGGGGAGCTGTTTTTT
TRBJ1-1 | NA | NA | TRBV19 | CASSIDRGAFF | TGTGCCAGTAGTATAGACAGGGGAGCTTTCTTT
TRBJ2-4 | NA | NA | TRBV4-1 | CASSQVRGALAKNIQYF | TGCGCCAGCAGCCAAGTCCGGGGGGCCCTAGCCAAAAACATTCAGTACTTC
TRBJ1-2 | NA | NA | TRBV4-1 | CASSPDRGGYTF | TGCGCCAGCAGCCCCGACCGGGGAGGCTACACCTTC
TRBJ1-1 | NA | few | TRBV5-6 | CASSFGGTEAFF | TGTGCCAGCAGCTTTGGAGGGACTGAAGCTTTCTTT
TRBJ1-4 | TRBD1 | NA | TRBV5-1 | CASSRGTAEKLFF | TGCGCCAGCAGCAGAGGGACAGCAGAAAAACTGTTTTTT
TRBJ2-6 | TRBD1 | NA | TRBV6-2/TRBV6-3 | CASSYRNWDSRSGANVLTF | TGTGCCAGCAGTTACCGAAACTGGGACAGCCGCTCCGGGGCCAACGTCCTGACTTTC
TRBJ2-7 | NA | NA | TRBV6-6 | CASSYSGQSDEQYF | TGTGCCAGCAGTTACTCAGGACAGAGCGACGAGCAGTACTTC
TRBJ1-1 | NA | few | TRBV6-5 | CATFRGTEAFF | TGTGCCACTTTCCGGGGGACTGAAGCTTTCTTT
TRBJ1-3 | TRBD1 | NA | TRBV13 | CASSFGQGSGNTIYF | TGTGCCAGCAGCTTCGGACAGGGATCTGGAAACACCATATATTTT
TRBJ1-2 | NA | few | TRBV19 | CASSTRDSMGYTF | TGTGCCAGTAGTACAAGGGACTCCATGGGCTACACCTTC
TRBJ2-2 | NA | NA | TRBV24-1 | CATSDHPTGELFF | TGTGCCACCAGTGATCATCCCACCGGGGAGCTGTTTTTT
TRBJ1-2 | TRBD1 | NA | TRBV3-1/TRBV3-2 | CASGGDRVIGGYTF | TGTGCCAGCGGGGGGGACAGGGTGATAGGTGGCTACACCTTC
TRBJ1-2 | NA | once | TRBV7-6 | CASSPTPGPDGYTF | TGTGCCAGCAGCCCAACGCCAGGGCCGGACGGCTACACCTTC
TRBJ2-5 | NA | NA | TRBV3-1/TRBV3-2 | CASSQRSHGETQYF | TGTGCCAGCAGCCAACGGTCTCACGGGGAGACCCAGTACTTC
TRBJ2-1 | TRBD1 | NA | TRBV29-1 | CSVRGMRQGATEQFF | TGCAGCGTTAGGGGAATGAGACAGGGGGCTACTGAGCAGTTCTTC
TRBJ2-1 | NA | NA | TRBV6-5 | CASSAPSNYNEQFF | TGTGCCAGCAGCGCGCCAAGCAACTACAATGAGCAGTTCTTC
TRBJ1-5 | TRBD1 | few | TRBV19 | CASSSGQGHNQPQHF | TGTGCCAGTAGTTCGGGACAGGGTCACAATCAGCCCCAGCATTTT
TRBJ1-1 | TRBD1 | NA | TRBV6-2/TRBV6-3 | CASSNTGATEAFF | TGTGCCAGCAGTAATACAGGGGCCACTGAAGCTTTCTTT